The 10 T cell receptor beta chains listed next were all sequenced from one sample in a study of T cell repertoires in cytomegalovirus infection. TCRdb fed the reads into MiXCR, producing one record per CDR3 protein. In the table there are approximately 170,000 distinct CDR3 sequences, about a sixth of which are singletons. Material for sequencing was CD8+ T cells from PBMCs. These receptors originate from a human donor in good health (CMV status not recorded). Some clones in this sample may be carry-over from other donors' samples.

This clonotype was picked up many times. The V gene is TRBV7-9, the J gene TRBJ1-1, with D unclear. V was clipped by 5 bases and J by 8 bases, with 15 bases between them. There are 13 residues in the CDR3. Germline V gene sequence: CDR1 SEHNR, CDR2 FQNEAQ (reference sequence). Here the CDR3 reads CASSLNSGREAFF. In nucleotides, the CDR3 is TGTGCCAGCAGCCTCAACTCCGGTCGAGAAGCTTTCTTT. Full variable domain (rest looked up from reference TRBV7-9 and TRBJ1-1): DTGVSQNPRHKITKRGQNVTFRCDPISEHNRLYWYRQTLGQGPEFLTYFQNEAQLEKSRLLSDRFSAERPKGSFSTLEIQRTEQGDSAMYLCASSLNSGREAFFGQGTRLTVV.

The sample holds many counts of this clonotype. The chain employs TRBV27 and TRBJ1-5, with TRBD1 as a possible D gene (5 bases). V lost 6 bases and J 7 bases, leaving 19 bases between the germline ends. Germline loops: CDR1 MNHEY, CDR2 SMNVEV (reference sequence). The CDR3 spans 15 residues. CDR3 residues: CASSPRLGENQPQHF. The CDR3 DNA is TGTGCCAGCAGCCCCAGACTGGGGGAAAACCAGCCCCAGCATTTT.

J is TRBJ2-3 and V is TRBV6-5, with D possibly called TRBD1 or TRBD2 (5 bases each). Germline V gene sequence: CDR1 MNHEY, CDR2 SVGAGI. This CDR3 region has 16 residues. Trimming removed 4 bases at V and 2 bases at J, with 16 bases between. The CDR3 here is CASSFHRDGFTDTQYF. The CDR3 coding sequence is TGTGCCAGCAGTTTTCACCGGGACGGATTCACAGATACGCAGTATTTT.

Many counts were recorded for this clonotype. The chain recombines TRBV7-6 with TRBJ2-1; D may correspond to TRBD1 or TRBD2 (5 bases each). The length of the CDR3 is 17 residues. The germline V gene has CDR1 SGHVS and CDR2 FNYEAQ. The V gene lost 1 base and the J gene lost 4 bases, with 17 bases spanning the gap. The CDR3 coding sequence is TGTGCCAGCAGCTTAGGGGGGAGAACCCACATTTACAATGAGCAGTTCTTC. Encoded protein: CASSLGGRTHIYNEQFF. Full variable domain (remainder filled in from reference TRBV7-6 and TRBJ2-1): GAGVSQSPRYKVTKRGQDVALRCDPISGHVSLYWYRQALGQGPEFLTYFNYEAQQDKSGLPNDRFSAERPEGSISTLTIQRTEQRDSAMYRCASSLGGRTHIYNEQFFGPGTRLTVL.

The CDR3 region is CASSYHLTGGRDTGELFF. In DNA, the CDR3 is TGTGCCAGCAGTTATCATCTAACTGGCGGGAGAGACACCGGGGAGCTGTTTTTT. This chain uses TRBV6-5 with TRBJ2-2, with 7 bases lining up with TRBD2. The CDR3 is made up of 18 amino acids. Germline CDR1 reads MNHEY; CDR2 reads SVGAGI. Germline trimming cut 3 bases from V and 3 bases from J; bases unmatched to any gene: 13.

The rearrangement uses TRBV19 and TRBJ1-1; D remains ambiguous. The germline V and J ends were trimmed by 5 bases and 6 bases, with 10 bases remaining between them. The CDR3 is 12 amino acids. Germline-derived CDR1 and CDR2 are LNHDA and SQIVND (reference sequence). CDR3 sequence (DNA): TGTGCCAGTAGTCCCCCTTCATCTGAAGCTTTCTTT. Translation: CASSPPSSEAFF. Full variable domain (outside the CDR3, taken from reference TRBV19 and TRBJ1-1): DGGITQSPKYLFRKEGQNVTLSCEQNLNHDAMYWYRQDPGQGLRLIYYSQIVNDFQKGDIAEGYSVSREKKESFPLTVTSAQKNPTAFYLCASSPPSSEAFFGQGTRLTVV.

This clonotype was seen a handful of times. The chain couples TRBV9 to TRBJ2-3, with 9 positions matching TRBD2. The germline gives CDR1 SGDLS, CDR2 YYNGEE. V was clipped by 2 bases and J by 4 bases; unmatched bases: 5. The CDR3 is 15 residues long. The CDR3 here is CASSVSGRFADTQYF. In nucleotides, the CDR3 is TGTGCCAGCAGCGTTAGCGGGAGATTCGCAGATACGCAGTATTTT.

J is TRBJ2-4 and V is TRBV15, with TRBD2 matching over 9 bases. After removal of 1 base from V and 1 base from J, the junction contained 14 bases not matched to a gene. The CDR3 consists of 20 residues. Germline CDR1 reads LNHNV; CDR2 reads YYDKDF (reference sequence). The CDR3 bases are TGTGCCACCAGCAGAGGGAGGAAGGCGGGAGGGCCTCAGGCCAAAAACATTCAGTACTTC. This translates into CATSRGRKAGGPQAKNIQYF.

V and J are TRBV29-1 and TRBJ2-5; no firm D call. Trimming took 0 bases from V and 0 from J, leaving 8 bases between them. This CDR3 is built from 14 residues. The V gene's germline CDR1 is SQVTM and CDR2 ANQGSEA. The CDR3 nucleotides are TGCAGCGTTGAAGATAGGACGGACCAAGAGACCCAGTACTTC. Its protein product is CSVEDRTDQETQYF.

This clonotype was observed at least ten times. The chain employs TRBV7-2 and TRBJ2-1; D not resolved. The V and J ends lost 1 base and 8 bases respectively, with 12 bases between them. The CDR3 covers 14 residues. Germline CDR1 is SGHTA and CDR2 is FQGNSA. The CDR3 protein is CASSLVPQYDEQFF. As DNA, the CDR3 is TGTGCCAGCAGCTTAGTACCGCAGTACGATGAGCAGTTCTTC.